Sequencing of this TCR beta chain was carried out in a study of brain metastases from non-small cell lung cancer. Points from the study as a whole: Compared with their matched primary tumors, 60% to 80% of brain metastases showed expanded T-cell clones. TCR repertoires overlapped largely between brain metastases and matched primaries. Brain metastases had lower T-cell infiltration than primary tumors.

Assay: immunoSEQ multiplex PCR; the TCRdb copy retains only in-frame clones and omits some. The table lists a few thousand clones, 80% to 85% of them singletons. With respect to this clone: Its antigen is currently unknown.

This receptor was identified in a donor older than 35 with non-small cell lung cancer. Sequenced material: tissue from a brain metastasis.

In DNA form, the CDR3 reads TGTGCCAGCAACCAGTTTGGGGCGGGAAAACTGTTTTTT. Amino acid sequence: CASNQFGAGKLFF. The chain couples TRBV2 to TRBJ1-4; D is possibly TRBD1 (5 bases). The CDR3 is 13 amino acids. Trimming left V 7 bases short and J 10 bases short, with 16 bases between. Germline lookup yields CDR1 SNHLY and CDR2 FYNNEI.